These 3 T cell receptor beta chains share one sample of origin, sequenced in a study of shared clonotypes between healthy human individuals. TCRdb keeps only in-frame clones here, not all; method: immunoSEQ multiplex PCR. The table shows some 1.1 million clones, with roughly 80% occurring only once. The sample was memory CD4+ T cells from PBMCs. Subset given: CD45RA-negative fraction. The receptor set was obtained from a young man in good health. Some clones in this sample may be carry-over from other donors' samples.

The chain carries TRBV28 and TRBJ2-7; D possibly corresponds to TRBD1 (6 bases). This CDR3 has 15 amino acids. CDR1 MDHEN and CDR2 SYDVKM come from the germline V gene. Trimming removed 5 bases at V and 2 bases at J, with 16 bases between. As DNA, the CDR3 is TGTGCCAGCAGTCTAACAGGGTTGGGGCCCTACGAGCAGTACTTC. It specifies CASSLTGLGPYEQYF.

V usage is TRBV7-3 and J usage is TRBJ2-7; the D call may be TRBD1 or TRBD2 (5 bases each). The germline gives CDR1 SGHTA, CDR2 FQGTGA. V was clipped by 5 bases and J by 5 bases, with 13 bases between them. The CDR3 extends over 13 amino acids. CDR3 in amino acids: CASSPSGQDEQYF. In DNA form, the CDR3 reads TGTGCCAGCAGCCCCTCGGGGCAGGACGAGCAGTACTTC.

The CDR3 DNA reads TGTGCCAGCAGCTTGGGGGGGACTAACAATGAGCAGTTCTTC. This translates into CASSLGGTNNEQFF. The genes are TRBV7-8 and TRBJ2-1, with 7 bases fitting TRBD2. V shed 3 bases and J 5 bases; nucleotides not matched to a gene: 4. Germline CDR1 is SGHVS and CDR2 is FQNEAQ. There are 14 residues in the CDR3.